This TCR beta chain was retrieved from a study of CD8 T cells in ankylosing spondylitis. Study-wide findings and caveats: In the blood and synovial fluid of reactive arthritis, some motif variants had been previously reported. Roughly eight highly homologous variants made up a TCR beta motif that seemed to typify ankylosing spondylitis blood.

This clonotype showed up just a few times. Antigen specificity is unknown. Libraries of TCR beta came from quantitative 5'-RACE with molecular barcodes. TCRdb fed the 5' RACE reads into MiXCR, producing one record per CDR3 protein. Here the sample spans under 950,000 distinct CDR3 sequences, around 19% being singletons. Sample: blood, either unsorted or a sorted T cell fraction (not recorded which). The receptor was isolated from a male donor with ankylosing spondylitis.

Here the CDR3 reads CSASVRVSNYGYTF. In DNA form, the CDR3 reads TGCAGTGCTAGCGTCAGGGTGTCCAACTATGGCTACACCTTC. The chain has TRBV20-1 and TRBJ1-2, with a tentative D call TRBD1 (5 bases). V gave up 3 bases and J gave up 2 bases, with 13 bases separating them. Germline CDR1 and CDR2: DFQATT and SNEGSKA (reference sequence). There are 14 residues in the CDR3.